The present T cell receptor beta chain was sequenced within a study of OX40 agonist ivuxolimab in advanced cancers. The study, taken as a whole, reports: The authors also found low normalized T-cell clonal expansion in some nonresponders. By week 6 at 0.1 to 3.0 mg/kg, blood CD4+ and CD8+ T cells had expanded clonally.

In regard to this clone: The antigen is unknown.

The repertoire was sequenced with immunoSEQ multiplex PCR; TCRdb's copy has only in-frame clones and lacks some. The sample has roughly 24,000 clones, 83% seen once. This CDR3 comprises 14 residues. Trimming removed 6 bases from V and 2 bases from J, with 10 bases in between. Germline V lookup: CDR1 MNHNY, CDR2 SVGAGI (reference sequence). The receptor was derived from an adult with an advanced solid tumor such as melanoma, head and neck, liver or kidney cancer. Sequencing was performed on CD4+ or CD8+ T cells sorted from blood, taken in a trial of the OX40 agonist ivuxolimab. This rearrangement joins TRBV6-6 to TRBJ2-2, with a weak D call TRBD1 (6 bases). CDR3 protein: CASRGAYNTGELFF. The DNA for the CDR3 is TGTGCCAGCAGGGGGGCGTACAACACCGGGGAGCTGTTTTTT.